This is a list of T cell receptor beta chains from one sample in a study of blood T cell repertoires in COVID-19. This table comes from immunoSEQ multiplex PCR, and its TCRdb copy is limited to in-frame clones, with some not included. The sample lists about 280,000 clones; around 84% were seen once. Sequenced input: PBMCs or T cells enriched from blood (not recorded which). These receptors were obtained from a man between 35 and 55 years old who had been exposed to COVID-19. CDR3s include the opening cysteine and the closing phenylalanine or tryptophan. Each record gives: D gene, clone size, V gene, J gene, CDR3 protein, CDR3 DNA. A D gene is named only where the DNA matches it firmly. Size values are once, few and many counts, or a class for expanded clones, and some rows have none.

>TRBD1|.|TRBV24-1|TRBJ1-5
CATSDRDRDQPQHF
TGTGCCACCAGTGACCGAGACAGGGACCAGCCCCAGCATTTT
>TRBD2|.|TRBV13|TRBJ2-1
CASSSPTSRSGNEQFF
TGTGCCAGCAGCTCCCCGACTAGCAGGTCAGGGAATGAGCAGTTCTTC
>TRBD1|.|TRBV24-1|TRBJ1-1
CATSDAEGQGAEAFF
TGTGCCACCAGTGATGCAGAGGGACAGGGCGCTGAAGCTTTCTTT
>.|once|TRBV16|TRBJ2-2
CASSQFSANTGELFF
TGTGCCAGCAGCCAATTTAGCGCGAACACCGGGGAGCTGTTTTTT
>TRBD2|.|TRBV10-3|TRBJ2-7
CAISGPGTSGVSYEQYF
TGTGCCATCAGTGGCCCGGGGACTAGCGGGGTCTCCTACGAGCAGTACTTC
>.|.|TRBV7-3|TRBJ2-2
CASSLAGLNTGELFF
TGTGCCAGCAGCTTAGCGGGCCTGAACACCGGGGAGCTGTTTTTT
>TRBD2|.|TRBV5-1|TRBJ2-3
CASSLNWGGTDTQYF
TGCGCCAGCAGCTTGAACTGGGGAGGGACAGATACGCAGTATTTT
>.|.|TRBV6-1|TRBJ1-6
CASSESVDSPLHF
TGTGCCAGCAGTGAATCGGTTGATTCACCCCTCCACTTT
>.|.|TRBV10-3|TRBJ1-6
CAARAGEGSPLHF
TGTGCCGCCCGCGCCGGGGAAGGTTCACCCCTCCACTTT
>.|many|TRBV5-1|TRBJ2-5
CASSLEAGETQYF
TGCGCCAGCAGCTTGGAGGCGGGAGAGACCCAGTACTTC
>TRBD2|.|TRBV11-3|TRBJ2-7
CASSPGTSGGEGEQYF
TGTGCCAGCAGCCCGGGGACTAGCGGGGGTGAGGGCGAGCAGTACTTC
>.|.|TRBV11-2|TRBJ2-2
CASSPDRNTGELFF
TGTGCCAGCAGCCCTGACAGGAACACCGGGGAGCTGTTTTTT
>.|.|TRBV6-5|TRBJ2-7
CATSWPTSGYEQYF
TGTGCCACCTCATGGCCGACGAGCGGGTACGAGCAGTACTTC
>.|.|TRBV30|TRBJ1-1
CAWSERTEAFF
TGTGCCTGGAGTGAGCGAACTGAAGCTTTCTTT
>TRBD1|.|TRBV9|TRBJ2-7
CASSKRQGPGYEQYF
TGTGCCAGCAGCAAGCGACAGGGACCCGGCTACGAGCAGTACTTC
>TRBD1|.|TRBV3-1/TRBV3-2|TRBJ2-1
CASSLRDRPYNEQFF
TGTGCCAGCAGTCTCCGGGACAGGCCTTACAATGAGCAGTTCTTC
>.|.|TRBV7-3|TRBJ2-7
CASSLKAAGEQYF
TGTGCCAGCAGCTTAAAGGCGGCCGGCGAGCAGTACTTC
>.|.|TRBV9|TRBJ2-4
CASSATPGGDGNIQYF
TGTGCCAGCAGCGCCACCCCGGGGGGCGACGGAAACATTCAGTACTTC
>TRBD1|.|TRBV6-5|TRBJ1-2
CASRVGTGSFGYTF
TGTGCCAGCAGGGTTGGGACAGGGTCTTTTGGCTACACCTTC
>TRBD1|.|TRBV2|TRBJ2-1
CASSESDRGNEQFF
TGTGCCAGCAGTGAGTCTGACAGGGGCAATGAGCAGTTCTTC
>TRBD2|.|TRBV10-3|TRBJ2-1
CATAGREGYNEQFF
TGTGCCACCGCCGGGCGGGAGGGCTACAATGAGCAGTTCTTC
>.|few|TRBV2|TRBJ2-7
CASGLWERYEQYF
TGTGCCAGCGGCCTATGGGAGCGGTACGAGCAGTACTTC
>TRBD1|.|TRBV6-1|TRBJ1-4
CASSEPGQDPEKLFF
TGTGCCAGCAGTGAACCGGGACAGGACCCTGAAAAACTGTTTTTT
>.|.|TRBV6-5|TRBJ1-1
CASRSWSTTEAFF
TGTGCCAGCAGGTCGTGGTCTACCACTGAAGCTTTCTTT
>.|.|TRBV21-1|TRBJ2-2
CASSPTLAGDETGELFF
TGTGCCAGCAGCCCGACTCTAGCGGGAGATGAAACCGGGGAGCTGTTTTTT
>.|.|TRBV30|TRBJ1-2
CAWTLQGYGYTF
TGTGCCTGGACTCTCCAGGGTTATGGCTACACCTTC
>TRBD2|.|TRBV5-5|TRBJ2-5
CASSFRSSGSGYQETQYF
TGTGCCAGCAGCTTTAGATCTAGCGGGAGCGGGTACCAAGAGACCCAGTACTTC
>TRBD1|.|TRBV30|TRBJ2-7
CAWSGGTGGYEQYF
TGTGCCTGGAGTGGGGGGACAGGGGGCTACGAGCAGTACTTC
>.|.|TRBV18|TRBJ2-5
CASSPTTQGETQYF
TGTGCCAGCTCACCAACTACGCAGGGAGAGACCCAGTACTTC
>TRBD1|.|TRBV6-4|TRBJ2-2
CASSPQGTTGELFF
TGTGCCAGCAGTCCACAGGGGACCACCGGGGAGCTGTTTTTT
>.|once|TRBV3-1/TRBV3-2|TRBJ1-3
CASSQERQSGNTIYF
TGTGCCAGCAGCCAAGAGCGACAGTCTGGAAACACCATATATTTT
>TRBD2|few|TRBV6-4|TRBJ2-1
CASSALAGSYNEQFF
TGTGCCAGCAGTGCGCTAGCGGGCTCCTACAATGAGCAGTTCTTC
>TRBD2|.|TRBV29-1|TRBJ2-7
CSVLRAGVTNEQYF
TGCAGCGTTTTGAGAGCGGGAGTAACTAACGAGCAGTACTTC
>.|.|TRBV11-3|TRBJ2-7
CASSLDGGTEESQYF
TGTGCCAGCAGCTTAGATGGCGGGACCGAAGAATCGCAGTACTTC
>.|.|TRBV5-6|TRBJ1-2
CASSEGLGGYTF
TGTGCCAGCAGCGAAGGATTGGGCGGCTACACCTTC
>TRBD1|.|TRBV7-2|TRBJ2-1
CASSLNMGQQRPNEQFF
TGTGCCAGCAGCCTAAACATGGGACAGCAACGCCCCAATGAGCAGTTCTTC
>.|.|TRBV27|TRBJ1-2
CASSLSGQIYGYTF
TGTGCCAGCAGTTTATCCGGACAGATCTATGGCTACACCTTC
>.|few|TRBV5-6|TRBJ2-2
CASSPSPGGELFF
TGTGCCAGCAGCCCGTCCCCGGGGGGGGAGCTGTTTTTT
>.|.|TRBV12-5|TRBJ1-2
CASPHRVPGYGYTF
TGTGCTAGTCCCCACAGGGTGCCCGGCTATGGCTACACCTTC
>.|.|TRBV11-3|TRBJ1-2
CASSSLTYGYTF
TGTGCCAGCAGCTCTCTAACGTATGGCTACACCTTC
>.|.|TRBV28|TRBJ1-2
CASRGGKVGYTF
TGTGCCAGCAGGGGGGGGAAAGTTGGCTACACCTTC
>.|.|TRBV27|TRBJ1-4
CASSLQGLGEKLFF
TGTGCCAGCAGTTTACAGGGTCTAGGTGAAAAACTGTTTTTT
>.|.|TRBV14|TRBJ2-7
CASSQASYEQYF
TGTGCCAGCAGCCAAGCGTCCTACGAGCAGTACTTC
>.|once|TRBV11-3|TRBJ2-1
CASSRLRGEQFF
TGTGCCAGCAGCCGTCTTAGGGGTGAGCAGTTCTTC
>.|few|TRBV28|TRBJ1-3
CASSQGGGSLNGNTIYF
TGTGCCAGCAGCCAGGGTGGGGGGTCTCTCAATGGAAACACCATATATTTT
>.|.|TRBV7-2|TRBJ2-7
CASSRVAASYEQYF
TGTGCCAGCAGCCGGGTAGCGGCTTCCTACGAGCAGTACTTC
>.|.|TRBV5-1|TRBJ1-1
CASSFGGQKTEAFF
TGCGCCAGCAGCTTTGGAGGGCAGAAAACTGAAGCTTTCTTT
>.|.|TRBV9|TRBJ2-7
CASSVVGGATYEQYF
TGTGCCAGCAGCGTAGTAGGAGGGGCTACCTACGAGCAGTACTTC
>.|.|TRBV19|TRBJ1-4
CASTLRENEKLFF
TGTGCCAGTACCCTGCGCGAGAATGAAAAACTGTTTTTT
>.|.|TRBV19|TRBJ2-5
CASSVSGTEETQYF
TGTGCCAGTAGCGTTAGCGGGACAGAAGAGACCCAGTACTTC
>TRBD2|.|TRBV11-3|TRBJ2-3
CASSLVGGSPDTQYF
TGTGCCAGCAGCTTAGTGGGCGGGAGCCCAGATACGCAGTATTTT
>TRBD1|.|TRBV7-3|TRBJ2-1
CASSLRQGGWDEQFF
TGTGCCAGCAGCTTGAGACAGGGCGGGTGGGATGAGCAGTTCTTC